One and the same sample provided the 27 T cell receptor beta chains below, sequenced in a study of blood T cell repertoires in COVID-19. Repertoires were generated with immunoSEQ multiplex PCR, while TCRdb's copy carries only in-frame clones and drops some. Among around 140,000 clones listed, about 87% were seen once. The sample was peripheral blood. The receptors stem from a man in his fifties who had recovered from COVID-19.

About this clone: Different DNA sequences within this sample yield the same CDR3. V is TRBV3-1 (or the pseudogene TRBV3-2) and J is TRBJ2-7; D gene unclear. The V end lost 1 base, the J end lost 4 bases, and 2 bases lay between the germline ends. Germline-derived CDR1 and CDR2 are LGHDT and YNNKEL (reference sequence). The CDR3 loop spans 11 amino acids. The CDR3 DNA reads TGTGCCAGCAGCCAAGCGTACGAGCAGTACTTC. This encodes CASSQAYEQYF.

V and J are TRBV2 and TRBJ1-1; unclear D gene. Trimming removed 3 bases at V and 0 bases at J, with 11 bases between. The CDR3 has 15 amino acids. CDR1 is SNHLY, CDR2 FYNNEI, per germline. In nucleotides, the CDR3 is TGTGCCAGCAGTGATTTGGCAGTGTTGAACACTGAAGCTTTCTTT. Amino acids: CASSDLAVLNTEAFF.

This rearrangement joins TRBV18 to TRBJ2-2, with a tentative D call TRBD1 (6 bases). The germline V and J ends were trimmed by 3 bases and 7 bases, with 18 bases remaining between them. CDR1 is KGHSH, CDR2 LQKENI, per germline. This CDR3 comprises 16 residues. Here the CDR3 reads CASSPRTDSAGGELFF. The CDR3 DNA sequence: TGTGCCAGCTCACCGAGGACAGACTCCGCGGGCGGGGAGCTGTTTTTT.

V usage is TRBV28 and J usage is TRBJ1-4; the D gene is possibly TRBD1 (6 bases). The CDR3 is 14 residues long. Between the trimmed V and J ends, which lost 6 bases and 5 bases, there was a span of 13 bases. Per germline, CDR1 MDHEN and CDR2 SYDVKM. The CDR3 spells CASSSGGLNEKLFF. The DNA of the CDR3 is TGTGCCAGCAGCAGCGGGGGGCTGAATGAAAAACTGTTTTTT.

This chain joins TRBV5-1 and TRBJ2-1, with 8 bases matching TRBD2. From germline, CDR1 is SGHRS and CDR2 YFSETQ. V shed 0 bases and J 3 bases; nucleotides not matched to a gene: 8. CDR3 length: 17 residues. Written as DNA, the CDR3 is TGCGCCAGCAGCTTGGAGGGAAGCGGGGGTCACTACAATGAGCAGTTCTTC. Translation gives CASSLEGSGGHYNEQFF.

As for this clone: This same CDR3 is encoded by further DNA sequences in the sample. This chain uses TRBV3-1 (or the pseudogene TRBV3-2) with TRBJ1-4, with 7 bases lining up with TRBD1. Germline assignment: CDR1 LGHDT and CDR2 YNNKEL (reference sequence). The CDR3 runs to 14 residues. With V trimmed by 2 bases and J by 10 bases, 7 bases remained unmatched. For the CDR3, the DNA is TGTGCCAGCAGCCAAAGGCAGGGGGTAGGAAAACTGTTTTTT. This encodes CASSQRQGVGKLFF.

V usage is TRBV11-3 and J usage is TRBJ1-4, with D perhaps TRBD1 (5 bases). Trimming shortened V by 5 bases and J by 8 bases, and 15 bases separated the two germline ends. The CDR3 is made up of 14 amino acids. Germline CDR1 SGHNT, CDR2 YENEEA. The CDR3 DNA sequence: TGTGCCAGCAGCGTTAATCCAGGGCGGGAAAAACTGTTTTTT. This gives the protein CASSVNPGREKLFF. The full variable domain, rest sourced from reference TRBV11-3 and TRBJ1-4, is EAGVVQSPRYKIIEKKQPVAFWCNPISGHNTLYWYLQNLGQGPELLIRYENEEAVDDSQLPKDRFSAERLKGVDSTLKIQPAELGDSAVYLCASSVNPGREKLFFGSGTQLSVL.

This sequence joins TRBV9 and TRBJ2-1; maybe TRBD1 (6 bases). Per germline, CDR1 SGDLS and CDR2 YYNGEE. The CDR3 is 14 residues long. V dropped 3 bases and J dropped 7 bases, with 14 bases sitting between them. For the CDR3, the DNA is TGTGCCAGCAGCGCTGGGACATTTTTGAATGAGCAGTTCTTC. Amino acids: CASSAGTFLNEQFF.

The gene calls are TRBV6-6 and TRBJ2-3; no clear D gene. The CDR3 loop spans 13 amino acids. The V and J ends lost 3 bases and 6 bases respectively, with 10 bases between them. Per germline, CDR1 MNHNY and CDR2 SVGAGI (reference sequence). CDR3 nucleotide sequence: TGTGCCAGCAGTTATCCTCCTGAGGATACGCAGTATTTT. This encodes CASSYPPEDTQYF.

J is TRBJ2-2 and V is TRBV9; TRBD2 might be the D (5 bases). From germline, CDR1 is SGDLS and CDR2 YYNGEE. The length of the CDR3 is 14 residues. Deletions cut 0 bases from V and 8 bases from J, with 11 bases between. The CDR3 DNA reads as TGTGCCAGCAGCGTAGTCCCGGGAACTGGGGAGCTGTTTTTT. This codes for CASSVVPGTGELFF.

This clone was seen a single time. Other nucleotide sequences in the sample specify the same CDR3. Here the CDR3 DNA reads TGCGCCAGCAGCCCCGGGGGAAGCTCTGGAAACACCATATATTTT. Its protein is CASSPGGSSGNTIYF. The rearrangement links TRBV5-1 to TRBJ1-3, with D possibly TRBD1 on 5 matching bases. Per germline, CDR1 SGHRS and CDR2 YFSETQ. The CDR3 consists of 15 residues. Deletions cut 4 bases from V and 0 bases from J, with 11 bases between.

This chain uses TRBV6-5 with TRBJ2-2, with D possibly being TRBD2 (6 bases). This CDR3 has 12 amino acids. The V gene lost 6 bases and the J gene lost 7 bases, with 9 bases spanning the gap. Germline CDR1 MNHEY, CDR2 SVGAGI. The CDR3 DNA is TGTGCCAGCAGCTGGGGGGTCGGGGAGCTGTTTTTT. The encoded protein is CASSWGVGELFF.

V gene TRBV6-4 combines with J gene TRBJ2-2; D may be TRBD1 (5 bases). V lost 6 bases, J lost 2 bases, and 10 bases lay in between. Germline loops: CDR1 MRHNA, CDR2 SNTAGT. The CDR3 runs to 14 residues. CDR3: CASRDTYNTGELFF. The CDR3 nucleotides are TGTGCCAGCAGGGACACTTATAACACCGGGGAGCTGTTTTTT.

The genes are TRBV19 and TRBJ2-1; perhaps TRBD2 as D (7 bases). The germline V gene encodes CDR1 LNHDA and CDR2 SQIVND (reference sequence). The CDR3 is 14 amino acids. V was pared by 4 bases and J by 4 bases, with 11 bases between. The CDR3 protein is CASSKGGGYNEQFF. CDR3 bases: TGTGCCAGTAGTAAGGGGGGGGGATACAATGAGCAGTTCTTC.

V gene TRBV7-2 combines with J gene TRBJ1-2, with TRBD1 identical over 7 bases. CDR1 SGHTA and CDR2 FQGNSA come from the germline V gene. V trimming: 4 bases; J trimming: 4 bases; junction bases outside the gene matches: 9. CDR3 length equals 15 residues. The CDR3 protein is CASSYTGVGLYGYTF. The DNA for the CDR3 is TGTGCCAGCAGCTATACAGGGGTTGGACTCTATGGCTACACCTTC.

The chain combines TRBV11-3 with TRBJ1-2; 7 bases agree with TRBD1. The CDR3 runs to 16 residues. The ends lost 5 bases at V and 2 bases at J; junction bases unmatched: 11. CDR1 is SGHNT and CDR2 is YENEEA in the germline V gene. The CDR3 coding sequence is TGTGCCAGCAGCAAATCACAGGGGACAAGGAACTATGGCTACACCTTC. This codes for CASSKSQGTRNYGYTF.

This clone was detected only a few times. V usage is TRBV11-3 and J usage is TRBJ1-1; perhaps TRBD1 as D (6 bases). The CDR3 has 13 amino acids. V dropped 5 bases and J dropped 2 bases, with 9 bases sitting between them. Germline CDR1 and CDR2: SGHNT and YENEEA. The CDR3 here is CASSRQVNTEAFF. The CDR3 nucleotides are TGTGCCAGCAGCCGACAGGTTAACACTGAAGCTTTCTTT.

Written as DNA, the CDR3 is TGCGCCAGCAGCCCCAGACAGGGGCCCTACGAGCAGTACTTC. This encodes CASSPRQGPYEQYF. The V call is TRBV4-1, the J call TRBJ2-7; 8 bases are a match to TRBD1. The CDR3 covers 14 residues. Germline V CDR1 and CDR2: MGHRA, YSYEKL. V was pared by 4 bases and J by 2 bases, with 4 bases of the junction left unmatched.

This chain links TRBV9 with TRBJ2-7; weak D call: TRBD1 (6 bases). CDR3 length: 14 residues. V was cut by 1 base and J by 3 bases, with 11 bases left in between. Germline V CDR1 and CDR2: SGDLS, YYNGEE. The DNA for the CDR3 is TGTGCCAGCAGCGTAACCCCAGGGGTCTACGAGCAGTACTTC. Translation gives CASSVTPGVYEQYF.

The J gene is TRBJ1-2, the V gene TRBV6-2 or TRBV6-3, with 7 nucleotides matching TRBD1. The CDR3 has 16 residues. Germline trimming cut 0 bases from V and 4 bases from J; bases unmatched to any gene: 8. Germline V CDR1 and CDR2: MNHEY, SVGEGT. The CDR3 spells CASSYSAGGGGYGYTF. As DNA, the CDR3 is TGTGCCAGCAGTTACTCGGCAGGGGGAGGCGGCTATGGCTACACCTTC.

The J gene is TRBJ1-2, the V gene TRBV5-6, with D unresolved. Germline V gene data show CDR1 as SGHDT and CDR2 as YYEEEE. V was pared by 5 bases and J by 8 bases, with 22 bases between. CDR3 length equals 15 residues. CDR3 sequence reads: CASSSRIRISRGYTF. The DNA of the CDR3 is TGTGCCAGCAGTTCCAGGATAAGAATTTCTCGGGGCTACACCTTC.

The V and J genes are TRBV12-3 or TRBV12-4 and TRBJ2-3; D possibly corresponds to TRBD1 (6 bases). The CDR3 totals 13 residues. Deletions cut 5 bases from V and 6 bases from J, with 12 bases between. The CDR3 reads CASSTGTIDTQYF. As DNA, the CDR3 is TGTGCCAGCAGTACAGGGACAATTGATACGCAGTATTTT.

The chain recombines TRBV7-2 with TRBJ2-7, with TRBD2 identical over 10 bases. The CDR3 sequence is 15 residues long. Germline assignment: CDR1 SGHTA and CDR2 FQGNSA. V shed 5 bases and J 3 bases; nucleotides not matched to a gene: 7. The CDR3 region has the DNA TGTGCCAGCAGCCCGGGACTAGCGAATTACTACGAGCAGTACTTC. Amino acid sequence: CASSPGLANYYEQYF.

This clone was observed a few times. The chain couples TRBV6-6 to TRBJ1-5; D unresolved. The CDR3 has 13 residues. Trimming took 5 bases from V and 5 from J, leaving 10 bases between them. Germline V CDR1 and CDR2: MNHNY, SVGAGI (reference sequence). The CDR3: CASSPQRDQPQHF. The DNA for the CDR3 is TGTGCCAGCAGTCCGCAGAGGGATCAGCCCCAGCATTTT.

V gene TRBV3-1 (or the pseudogene TRBV3-2) combines with J gene TRBJ2-2; 9 nucleotides line up with TRBD1. The CDR3 is made up of 15 amino acids. J lost 7 bases, V lost 1 base, and 4 bases had no gene match. The germline CDR1 and CDR2 sequences are LGHDT and YNNKEL (reference sequence). CDR3 region: CASSQGDRVIGELFF. The DNA for the CDR3 is TGTGCCAGCAGCCAAGGGGACAGGGTGATCGGGGAGCTGTTTTTT.

The genes are TRBV5-1 and TRBJ1-3; 9 positions match TRBD1. V gave up 4 bases and J gave up 0 bases; unmatched junction bases: 5. The CDR3 has 16 residues. Germline CDR1 is SGHRS and CDR2 is YFSETQ. The CDR3 nucleotides read TGCGCCAGCAGCGAACAGGGGGCCCTCTCTGGAAACACCATATATTTT. Encoded protein: CASSEQGALSGNTIYF.

This clone was seen once. V is TRBV12-3 or TRBV12-4 and J is TRBJ1-1, with D possibly matching TRBD1 (6 bases). CDR3 size: 13 residues. Trimming cost V 3 bases and J 9 bases, with 14 bases left between them. CDR3 amino acids: CASSFLQGGQAFF. CDR3 nucleotide sequence: TGTGCCAGCAGTTTTTTACAGGGTGGACAAGCTTTCTTT.